This entry features one T cell receptor (beta chain) sequence. Its antigen remains unidentified. The data were produced by immunoSEQ multiplex PCR, yet TCRdb's version contains in-frame clones alone and is incomplete. The profile shows approximately 19,000 clones, roughly 82% of them singletons. The data derive from a study of graft-versus-host responses after intestinal transplantation. Study outcomes and limitations: Ileal or blood samples showed some GvH clones first, and such clones were also found in recipient marrow.

Sequenced here: PBMCs, sampled 14 days after transplant. This sequence originates from a human patient who received an intestinal transplant, so some T cells may come from the graft donor.

The CDR3 coding sequence is TGTGCCAGCAGTGAAGGCGGGCAGCAATATGGCTACACCTTC. It encodes CASSEGGQQYGYTF. The V call is TRBV2, the J call TRBJ1-2; D unclear. CDR3 length: 14 amino acids. Deletions cut 1 base from V and 5 bases from J, with 11 bases between. Germline V gene lookup returns CDR1 SNHLY and CDR2 FYNNEI.